The following is a T cell receptor (beta chain) sequence with its context. Its antigen is not identified. This entry comes from a study of blood T cells in healthy people across ages. Findings and limits, study-wide: Both naive CD4+ cell counts and diversity were greater in long-lived donors than in aged donors.

Sample-barcoded 5' priming and a J-beta primer mix drove a second PCR of roughly 7 to 11 cycles. TCRdb processed the 5' RACE reads anew with MiXCR; each CDR3 protein has one entry. The table lists 500,000 to 550,000 distinct CDR3 sequences, more than 20% of them singletons. All donors came from Russia, were Caucasian and healthy, and spanned ages about 6 to 90. Samples had at least 7 million PBMCs isolated from them. This CDR3 contains 15 residues. The V end lost 4 bases, the J end lost 1 base, and 13 bases lay between the germline ends. Germline V CDR1 and CDR2: SGHVS, FQNEAQ. In addition, the sample was reused for a study of T cells of mothers and their children. That work states: Study donors consisted of a few healthy Caucasian mothers and their six children.

The chain has TRBV7-8 and TRBJ1-1, with D unresolved. The specimen was blood. This TCR was sampled from a boy younger than 18 in good health. CDR3 nucleotides: TGTGCCAGCAGCTCTCGCTCGGCCGGGAACACTGAAGCTTTCTTT. This gives the protein CASSSRSAGNTEAFF.